A selection of T cell receptor beta chains follows, all from one sample in a study of blood T cell repertoires in COVID-19. Clones were sequenced by immunoSEQ multiplex PCR, and TCRdb holds only the in-frame ones, with some missing. Of roughly 340,000 clones listed, around 92% are singletons. Sequencing input: peripheral blood. All receptors come from a woman younger than 45 with COVID-19, enrolled during active disease. Each CDR3 is given with its conserved first and last residue. A D gene is named only where the DNA matches it firmly. Clone size is stated in some rows and not others, as once, few, many or a class when expanded.

d_call j_call clone_size v_call cdr3_aa cdr3_nt
TRBD2 TRBJ2-1 - TRBV7-8 CASSLGHLAGGKWSEQFF TGTGCCAGCAGCTTGGGACATCTAGCGGGAGGTAAATGGAGTGAGCAGTTCTTC
- TRBJ1-5 - TRBV9 CASSVAGEEGQPQHF TGTGCCAGCAGCGTAGCCGGAGAAGAGGGACAGCCCCAGCATTTT
- TRBJ2-3 - TRBV29-1 CSVAGWGPSTDTQYF TGCAGCGTTGCTGGTTGGGGGCCTAGCACAGATACGCAGTATTTT
- TRBJ2-4 - TRBV29-1 CSVGRENIQYF TGCAGCGTTGGGCGGGAAAACATTCAGTACTTC
TRBD1 TRBJ1-1 - TRBV13 CASSPSGGQNTEAFF TGTGCCAGCAGCCCCTCAGGGGGGCAGAACACTGAAGCTTTCTTT
- TRBJ1-1 - TRBV7-2 CASSLARLNTEAFF TGTGCCAGCAGCTTAGCGCGTTTGAACACTGAAGCTTTCTTT
- TRBJ2-3 - TRBV5-1 CASSLAPSTDTQYF TGCGCCAGCAGCTTGGCCCCTAGCACAGATACGCAGTATTTT
TRBD1 TRBJ1-1 - TRBV6-5 CASTTGDRAPEAFF TGTGCCAGCACCACGGGGGACAGGGCCCCCGAAGCTTTCTTT
TRBD1 TRBJ2-5 - TRBV24-1 CATSDKTGGETQYF TGTGCCACCAGTGACAAGACAGGGGGCGAGACCCAGTACTTC
TRBD1 TRBJ1-3 - TRBV5-8 CASSFRDRADTIYF TGTGCCAGCAGCTTCCGGGACAGGGCAGACACCATATATTTT
TRBD1 TRBJ1-5 - TRBV19 CASSSTGTGGWSQHF TGTGCCAGTAGCTCGACCGGGACAGGGGGTTGGTCCCAGCATTTT
- TRBJ1-4 - TRBV15 CATSRDPGLEKLFF TGTGCCACCAGCAGAGATCCGGGTCTGGAAAAACTGTTTTTT
- TRBJ2-7 - TRBV19 CASSIKSTGPLYEQYF TGTGCCAGTAGTATTAAGTCGACAGGCCCACTTTACGAGCAGTACTTC
- TRBJ2-1 - TRBV19 CASSTSEVLPSSYNEQFF TGTGCCAGTAGTACGTCGGAGGTTCTACCAAGCTCCTACAATGAGCAGTTCTTC
- TRBJ1-6 - TRBV10-1 CASSGGGGMKSPLHF TGCGCCAGCAGTGGAGGGGGGGGGATGAAGTCACCCCTCCACTTT
TRBD2 TRBJ2-3 - TRBV4-1 CASTLAGGTDTQYF TGCGCCAGCACCCTAGCGGGGGGCACAGATACGCAGTATTTT
TRBD1 TRBJ1-4 - TRBV19 CASSTTGATLLNEKLFF TGTGCCAGTAGTACGACAGGGGCGACACTACTTAATGAAAAACTGTTTTTT
- TRBJ2-2 few TRBV5-4 CASSFWGQGGELFF TGTGCCAGCAGCTTTTGGGGTCAGGGCGGGGAGCTGTTTTTT
- TRBJ2-7 - TRBV7-2 CASSSLPGVMYEQYF TGTGCCAGCAGCTCCCTGCCGGGGGTCATGTACGAGCAGTACTTC
TRBD2 TRBJ2-2 - TRBV4-1 CASSPRLAGFANTGELFF TGCGCCAGCAGCCCCCGACTAGCGGGGTTCGCGAACACCGGGGAGCTGTTTTTT
- TRBJ1-2 - TRBV13 CASSLGPDRANYGYTF TGTGCCAGCAGCTTAGGCCCCGACAGAGCCAACTATGGCTACACCTTC
- TRBJ1-2 - TRBV6-6 CASSYMGQEAGYTF TGTGCCAGCAGTTACATGGGGCAGGAAGCTGGCTACACCTTC
TRBD2 TRBJ2-3 - TRBV9 CASSVGVASGSTDTQYF TGTGCCAGCAGCGTAGGGGTGGCTAGCGGGAGCACAGATACGCAGTATTTT
TRBD1 TRBJ2-1 - TRBV11-3 CASSLAGTGKNEQFF TGTGCCAGCAGCTTAGCCGGGACAGGGAAAAATGAGCAGTTCTTC
- TRBJ1-1 - TRBV9 CASSAGENTEAFF TGTGCCAGCAGTGCGGGGGAGAACACTGAAGCTTTCTTT
- TRBJ2-1 - TRBV27 CASSLLAPSSYNEQFF TGTGCCAGCAGTTTACTGGCGCCTAGCTCCTACAATGAGCAGTTCTTC
- TRBJ1-2 - TRBV4-3 CASSPGVGRVVGGYTF TGCGCCAGCAGCCCCGGTGTGGGCAGGGTAGTTGGTGGCTACACCTTC
TRBD1 TRBJ2-1 - TRBV6-1 CASSEGRGYNEQFF TGTGCCAGCAGTGAGGGCAGGGGGTACAATGAGCAGTTCTTC
- TRBJ2-3 - TRBV10-3 CAISASVPTDTDTQYF TGTGCCATCAGTGCTAGCGTACCCACAGACACAGATACGCAGTATTTT
TRBD1 TRBJ1-2 - TRBV7-9 CASSLGQGADGYTF TGTGCCAGCAGCTTAGGACAGGGGGCGGACGGCTACACCTTC
TRBD2 TRBJ2-1 - TRBV9 CASSELAGPINEQFF TGTGCCAGCAGCGAACTAGCGGGGCCAATAAATGAGCAGTTCTTC
TRBD2 TRBJ2-1 - TRBV7-2 CASSFGLASYNEQFF TGTGCCAGCAGCTTTGGACTAGCTTCCTACAATGAGCAGTTCTTC
- TRBJ1-6 - TRBV30 CAWSTGNNSPLHF TGTGCCTGGAGTACGGGAAATAATTCACCCCTCCACTTT
TRBD1 TRBJ1-4 - TRBV19 CASSRRGRSEKLFF TGTGCCAGTAGCCGGAGGGGGCGGAGTGAAAAACTGTTTTTT
- TRBJ1-5 - TRBV19 CASSIPQDTMPQHF TGTGCCAGTAGTATCCCACAGGACACGATGCCCCAGCATTTT
- TRBJ1-1 - TRBV7-2 CASSFEEAFF TGTGCCAGCAGCTTCGAGGAAGCTTTCTTT
- TRBJ1-2 - TRBV11-3 CASSLDAGFNGYTF TGTGCCAGCAGCTTAGATGCGGGATTCAATGGCTACACCTTC
- TRBJ1-1 - TRBV30 CAWSPISGGSTEAFF TGTGCCTGGAGTCCGATCAGCGGGGGAAGCACTGAAGCTTTCTTT
TRBD2 TRBJ2-3 - TRBV10-2 CASSPTRTSGYQPSTDTQYF TGCGCCAGCAGCCCGACACGGACTAGCGGGTATCAACCTAGCACAGATACGCAGTATTTT
TRBD1 TRBJ1-3 - TRBV3-1/TRBV3-2 CASSHRQGSGNTIYF TGTGCCAGCAGCCACAGACAGGGCTCTGGAAACACCATATATTTT
- TRBJ2-1 - TRBV21-1 CASSKCGSGCSYNEQFF TGTGCCAGCAGCAAATGCGGTAGCGGGTGCTCCTACAATGAGCAGTTCTTC
- TRBJ2-1 - TRBV29-1 CSVDPTGSSYNEQFF TGCAGCGTTGACCCGACGGGTAGCTCCTACAATGAGCAGTTCTTC
- TRBJ1-5 - TRBV7-2 CASSLFGGRDQPQHF TGTGCCAGCAGCTTATTCGGGGGGCGGGATCAGCCCCAGCATTTT
TRBD1 TRBJ1-2 - TRBV30 CAWSRDSEGYTF TGTGCCTGGAGTAGGGACAGCGAGGGCTACACCTTC
TRBD1 TRBJ1-2 - TRBV5-4 CASSGRDRGYYGYTF TGTGCCAGCAGCGGACGGGACAGGGGGTATTATGGCTACACCTTC
TRBD2 TRBJ2-3 - TRBV5-1 CASSLEVGGASVDTQYF TGCGCCAGCAGCTTGGAAGTCGGGGGGGCCTCCGTCGATACGCAGTATTTT
- TRBJ2-1 - TRBV5-8 CASSATLGGLLNEQFF TGTGCCAGCAGCGCCACCTTAGGCGGACTCTTAAATGAGCAGTTCTTC
- TRBJ2-3 - TRBV4-3 CASSQDAGPTDTQYF TGCGCCAGCAGCCAAGACGCGGGACCCACAGATACGCAGTATTTT
- TRBJ2-5 - TRBV19 CASSIAGSQETQYF TGTGCCAGTAGTATAGCTGGCAGCCAAGAGACCCAGTACTTC
- TRBJ2-3 - TRBV19 CASSIDPITWDSGTDTQYF TGTGCCAGTAGTATAGATCCTATCACCTGGGACTCGGGCACAGATACGCAGTATTTT
TRBD1 TRBJ2-2 - TRBV24-1 CATSDRGQAYHSPNTGELFF TGTGCCACCAGTGATAGAGGACAGGCATACCACTCCCCGAACACCGGGGAGCTGTTTTTT
- TRBJ2-5 - TRBV5-6 CASSTGETQYF TGTGCCAGCAGCACAGGGGAGACCCAGTACTTC
- TRBJ1-5 - TRBV24-1 CATSDGQRGQPQHF TGTGCCACCAGTGACGGACAGCGCGGTCAGCCCCAGCATTTT
TRBD1 TRBJ1-2 few TRBV18 CASSPTGQGPNYTF TGTGCCAGCTCACCTACGGGACAGGGGCCCAACTACACCTTC
- TRBJ2-5 - TRBV7-2 CASSLQGETQYF TGTGCCAGCAGCTTACAGGGGGAGACCCAGTACTTC
- TRBJ2-1 - TRBV7-9 CASSLGETGFSYNEQFF TGTGCCAGCAGCTTAGGGGAGACAGGCTTCTCCTACAATGAGCAGTTCTTC
TRBD1 TRBJ2-3 - TRBV12-5 CASGLRRRLQGEYTTGTDTQYF TGTGCTAGTGGTTTGAGGAGGAGGCTACAGGGGGAATATACCACTGGCACAGATACGCAGTATTTT